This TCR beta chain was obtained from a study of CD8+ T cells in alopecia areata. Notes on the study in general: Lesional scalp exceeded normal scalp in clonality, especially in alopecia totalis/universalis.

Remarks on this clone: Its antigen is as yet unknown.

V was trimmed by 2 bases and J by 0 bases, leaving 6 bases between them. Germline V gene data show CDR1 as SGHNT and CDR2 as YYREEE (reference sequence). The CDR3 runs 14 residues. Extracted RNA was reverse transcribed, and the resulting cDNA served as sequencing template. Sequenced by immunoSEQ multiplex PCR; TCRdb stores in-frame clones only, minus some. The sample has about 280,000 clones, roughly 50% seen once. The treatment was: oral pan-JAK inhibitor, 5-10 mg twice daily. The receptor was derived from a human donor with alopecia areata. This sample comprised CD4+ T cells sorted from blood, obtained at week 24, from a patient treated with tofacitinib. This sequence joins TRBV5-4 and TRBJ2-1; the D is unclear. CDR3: CASSLQSSYNEQFF. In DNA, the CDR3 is TGTGCCAGCAGCTTACAGAGCTCCTACAATGAGCAGTTCTTC.